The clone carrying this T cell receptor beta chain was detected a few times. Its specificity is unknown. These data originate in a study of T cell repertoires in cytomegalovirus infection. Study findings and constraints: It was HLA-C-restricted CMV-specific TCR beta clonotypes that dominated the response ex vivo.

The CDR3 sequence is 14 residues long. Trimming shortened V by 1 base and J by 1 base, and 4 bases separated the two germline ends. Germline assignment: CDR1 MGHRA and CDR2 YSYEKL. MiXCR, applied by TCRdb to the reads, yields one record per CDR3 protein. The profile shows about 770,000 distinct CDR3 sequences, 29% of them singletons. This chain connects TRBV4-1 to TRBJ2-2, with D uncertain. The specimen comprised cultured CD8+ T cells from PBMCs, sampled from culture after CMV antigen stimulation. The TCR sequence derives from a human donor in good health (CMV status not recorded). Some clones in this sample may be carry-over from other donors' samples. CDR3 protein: CASSQVVNTGELFF. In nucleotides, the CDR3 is TGCGCCAGCAGCCAAGTAGTGAACACCGGGGAGCTGTTTTTT.